The rows below give T cell receptor beta chains drawn from one sample of a study of blood T cells in healthy people across ages. TCRdb re-analysed the 5' RACE reads in MiXCR, keeping a single row per CDR3 protein. Of 500,000 to 600,000 distinct CDR3 sequences listed, 27% are singletons. Sequencing was carried out using blood. These receptors all come from a woman in her 70s in good health. CDR3s include the opening cysteine and the closing phenylalanine or tryptophan. The order of the fields is V gene, J gene, D gene, clone size, CDR3 DNA, CDR3 protein. The D gene is left open where the match is weak. The size entry is marked missing in some rows and otherwise reads once, few, many or a size class.

V: TRBV7-2; J: TRBJ2-7; D: TRBD1; size: -; DNA: TGTGCCAGCAGCTTAGTTCGGGACAGGGTCTACGAGCAGTACTTC; CDR3: CASSLVRDRVYEQYF
V: TRBV7-9; J: TRBJ2-1; D: -; size: few; DNA: TGTGCCAGCAGCTTCAGAGGGACCTACAATGAGCAGTTCTTC; CDR3: CASSFRGTYNEQFF
V: TRBV5-5; J: TRBJ2-2; D: -; size: -; DNA: TGTGCCAGCACCTACAGGGAGTTGGCCGGGGAGCTGTTTTTT; CDR3: CASTYRELAGELFF
V: TRBV20-1; J: TRBJ2-3; D: TRBD1; size: few; DNA: TGCAGTGCCGGACAGGGGAATACAGATACGCAGTATTTT; CDR3: CSAGQGNTDTQYF
V: TRBV20-1; J: TRBJ2-1; D: TRBD2; size: -; DNA: TGCAGTGCTAGGGGCCTAACTAGCGGTAAATTCAATAAGCAGTTCTTC; CDR3: CSARGLTSGKFNKQFF
V: TRBV7-7; J: TRBJ2-3; D: TRBD2; size: few; DNA: TGTGCTAGCAGCTCGGGGGGGCCGACAGATACGCAGTATTTT; CDR3: CASSSGGPTDTQYF
V: TRBV2; J: TRBJ2-5; D: -; size: -; DNA: TGTGCCAGCGCTCCTTACCAAGAGACCCAGTACTTC; CDR3: CASAPYQETQYF
V: TRBV28; J: TRBJ1-2; D: -; size: -; DNA: TGTGCCAGCAGTCCCGAAGTGTGGGGGGGGCCGCACTATGGCTACACCTTC; CDR3: CASSPEVWGGPHYGYTF
V: TRBV7-2; J: TRBJ2-1; D: -; size: few; DNA: TGTGCCAGCAGCTTATCAAGGAGTGAGCAGTTCTTC; CDR3: CASSLSRSEQFF
V: TRBV4-3; J: TRBJ2-6; D: -; size: -; DNA: TGCGCCAGCAGCCAAGATGTCTCCGGAGGGGCCAACGTCCTGACTTTC; CDR3: CASSQDVSGGANVLTF
V: TRBV9; J: TRBJ1-1; D: -; size: -; DNA: TGTGCCAGCAGCGTAGTGGGGGGGCCGGGCACTGAAGCTTTCTTT; CDR3: CASSVVGGPGTEAFF
V: TRBV29-1; J: TRBJ2-7; D: TRBD1; size: -; DNA: TGCAGCGTTTCCGGGACAGGAGACGAGCAGTACTTC; CDR3: CSVSGTGDEQYF
V: TRBV27; J: TRBJ1-2; D: -; size: -; DNA: TGTGCCAGCAGTTCTGGCAGGAGATATGGCTACACCTTC; CDR3: CASSSGRRYGYTF
V: TRBV20-1; J: TRBJ2-4; D: -; size: -; DNA: TGCAGTGCTAGGTCCGGTAACATTCAGTACTTC; CDR3: CSARSGNIQYF
V: TRBV7-9; J: TRBJ2-2; D: -; size: few; DNA: TGTGCCAGCCGCACCACAGGGCCCGGGGAGCTGTTTTTT; CDR3: CASRTTGPGELFF
V: TRBV10-3; J: TRBJ1-5; D: TRBD1; size: -; DNA: TGTGCCATCAGCGTGGGACAGGGAAGTCAAGTCGGCAATCAGCCCCAGCATTTT; CDR3: CAISVGQGSQVGNQPQHF
V: TRBV10-3; J: TRBJ2-2; D: -; size: -; DNA: TGTGCCATCAGGCCCAAGGGGACGGGGTCTAGGTCCGGGGAGCTGTTTTTT; CDR3: CAIRPKGTGSRSGELFF
V: TRBV11-2; J: TRBJ2-5; D: -; size: few; DNA: TGTGCCGGCAGCCCAGGTCTATTGGAGACCCAGTACTTC; CDR3: CAGSPGLLETQYF
V: TRBV3-1; J: TRBJ2-3; D: TRBD2; size: -; DNA: TGTGCCAGCAGCCCCGGGCGGGGGGCGTTCACAGATACGCAGTATTTT; CDR3: CASSPGRGAFTDTQYF
V: TRBV7-2; J: TRBJ1-6; D: -; size: -; DNA: TGTGCCAGCAGCTCCCAGAGAACAGGGAATAATTCACCCCTCCACTTT; CDR3: CASSSQRTGNNSPLHF
V: TRBV27; J: TRBJ1-2; D: -; size: -; DNA: TGTGCCAGCTGGTCTAACTATGGCTACACCTTC; CDR3: CASWSNYGYTF
V: TRBV5-1; J: TRBJ2-1; D: -; size: few; DNA: TGCGCCAGCAGCCCCATTCCCGACTCCTACAATGAGCAGTTCTTC; CDR3: CASSPIPDSYNEQFF
V: TRBV6-2/TRBV6-3; J: TRBJ2-6; D: -; size: -; DNA: TGTGCCAGCAGTTTCATAACCAGGATAACTGGGGCCAACGTCCTGACTTTC; CDR3: CASSFITRITGANVLTF
V: TRBV6-1; J: TRBJ2-1; D: TRBD2; size: few; DNA: TGTGCCAGCAGAAGGGGGGATACTAGCGGGTATGAGCAGTTCTTC; CDR3: CASRRGDTSGYEQFF
V: TRBV27; J: TRBJ2-7; D: -; size: -; DNA: TGTGCCAGCAGTTCAGGAGCGGCGGGGTCCCACGAGCAGTACTTC; CDR3: CASSSGAAGSHEQYF
V: TRBV3-1; J: TRBJ2-5; D: TRBD2; size: -; DNA: TGTGCCAGCAGCCGGCCCGGGACTAGCGGGGGGTCCCTGTACCAAGAGACCCAGTACTTC; CDR3: CASSRPGTSGGSLYQETQYF
V: TRBV3-1; J: TRBJ1-2; D: -; size: once; DNA: TGTGCCAGCAGCACCCGCGGGACGGTCTATGGCTACACCTTC; CDR3: CASSTRGTVYGYTF
V: TRBV5-1; J: TRBJ1-1; D: -; size: few; DNA: TGCGCCAGCAGCCCGTTGGGAAGTGAAGCTTTCTTT; CDR3: CASSPLGSEAFF